This T cell receptor beta chain was sequenced during a study of CD8 T cells in ankylosing spondylitis. General observations from the study: Reports say disease-linked clones showed up significantly more in matched ankylosing spondylitis synovial fluid. A motif in TCR beta, a set of roughly 8 highly homologous variants, appeared characteristic of ankylosing spondylitis blood.

TCRdb independently ran MiXCR on the 5' RACE reads; one entry per CDR3 protein. The sample yields 700,000 or so distinct CDR3 sequences, 15% to 20% seen once. A remark on this clonotype: Its antigen is unknown.

This clonotype was obtained from a male donor with ankylosing spondylitis. Input material: blood, either unsorted or a sorted T cell fraction (not recorded which).

In nucleotides, the CDR3 is TGCAGTGCTAGAGATCCGACAAGAAATGAGCAGTTCTTC. Translation gives CSARDPTRNEQFF. V gene TRBV20-1 combines with J gene TRBJ2-1; D call uncertain. The CDR3 loop spans 13 amino acids. Trimming shortened V by 0 bases and J by 7 bases, and 10 bases separated the two germline ends. CDR1 DFQATT and CDR2 SNEGSKA come from the germline V gene (reference sequence).